This passage covers 32 T cell receptor beta chains from one sample sequenced in a study of blood T cell repertoires in COVID-19. Some clones are missing from TCRdb's copy, which holds only in-frame ones; the method was immunoSEQ multiplex PCR. The table lists 170,000 or so clones, roughly 83% of them singletons. Sequenced input: peripheral blood. The receptor source for this set is a human donor in a cohort sampled during active COVID-19.

The chain uses TRBV2 and TRBJ2-2; tentatively, D is TRBD2 (6 bases). Germline loops: CDR1 SNHLY, CDR2 FYNNEI. V gave up 10 bases and J gave up 6 bases, with 15 bases separating them. This CDR3 is 13 amino acids long. This CDR3 reads CATGESSAGELFF. The CDR3 DNA follows: TGTGCCACGGGGGAGAGTAGCGCCGGGGAGCTGTTTTTT.

A few counts support this clone. This chain uses TRBV12-3 or TRBV12-4 with TRBJ1-5; weak D call: TRBD1 (6 bases). V lost 8 bases, J lost 4 bases, and 12 bases lay in between. The CDR3 totals 13 residues. The CDR3 bases are TGTGCCAGCTGTAACAGGGTAAATCAGCCCCAGCATTTT. As protein: CASCNRVNQPQHF.

The chain joins TRBV28 to TRBJ1-2; TRBD1 might be the D (5 bases). CDR1 and CDR2 (germline): MDHEN, SYDVKM. The CDR3 runs to 12 residues. Trimming took off 10 bases at V and 4 bases at J, with 13 bases between the two ends. This CDR3 is CATREESYGYTF. CDR3 nucleotide sequence: TGTGCCACCAGGGAGGAATCCTATGGCTACACCTTC.

The chain recombines TRBV27 with TRBJ2-7, with 9 nucleotides matching TRBD1. The germline V gene encodes CDR1 MNHEY and CDR2 SMNVEV (reference sequence). This CDR3 is 14 amino acids long. Trimming at V came to 3 bases and at J to 6 bases, leaving 6 bases not matched to a gene. CDR3: CASSFRGQGLEQYF. The CDR3 DNA reads as TGTGCCAGCAGTTTTAGGGGACAGGGCCTCGAGCAGTACTTC.

The rearrangement links TRBV6-5 to TRBJ2-7; TRBD1 aligns across 7 bases. CDR1 MNHEY and CDR2 SVGAGI come from the germline V gene. The CDR3 is made up of 14 amino acids. V trimming: 5 bases; J trimming: 2 bases; junction bases outside the gene matches: 6. The CDR3 nucleotides are TGTGCCAGCAGTAGGACAGGTGGACCCTACGAGCAGTACTTC. This gives the protein CASSRTGGPYEQYF.

The J gene is TRBJ1-2, the V gene TRBV4-1; TRBD1 matches 7 bases. V gave up 4 bases and J gave up 3 bases; unmatched junction bases: 17. The CDR3 extends over 18 amino acids. Looked up from germline, CDR1 is MGHRA and CDR2 is YSYEKL. The CDR3 coding sequence is TGCGCCAGCAGCCCAAAGGTCGGGACAGCCGTCTCCCACTATGGCTACACCTTC. The encoded protein is CASSPKVGTAVSHYGYTF.

V usage is TRBV7-8 and J usage is TRBJ1-5; D might be TRBD1 (5 bases). The CDR3 is 15 amino acids. Germline CDR1 and CDR2: SGHVS and FQNEAQ. The V end lost 0 bases, the J end lost 1 base, and 7 bases lay between the germline ends. The CDR3 sequence is CASSLAGGSNQPQHF. The CDR3 DNA follows: TGTGCCAGCAGCTTAGCCGGGGGAAGCAATCAGCCCCAGCATTTT.

The chain carries TRBV7-2 and TRBJ2-7; tentatively, D is TRBD2 (6 bases). The CDR3 has 19 residues. Trimming left V 2 bases short and J 0 bases short, with 23 bases between. Germline V gives CDR1 SGHTA, CDR2 FQGNSA. CDR3 nucleotides: TGTGCCAGCAGCTTACGGGCTAGCGCCCCGGTCGGTAGCTCCTACGAGCAGTACTTC. Translation: CASSLRASAPVGSSYEQYF.

This chain connects TRBV12-3 or TRBV12-4 to TRBJ1-1; D uncertain. The CDR3 contains 13 residues. V lost 3 bases and J 4 bases, leaving 9 bases between the germline ends. The CDR3 DNA follows: TGTGCCAGCAGTTTGAGGGAGAGCACTGAAGCTTTCTTT. The encoded protein is CASSLRESTEAFF.

Details on this clone: Other nucleotide sequences in the sample specify the same CDR3. The rearrangement links TRBV2 to TRBJ2-7, with TRBD1 matching over 8 bases. This CDR3 is 12 amino acids long. Germline V lookup: CDR1 SNHLY, CDR2 FYNNEI. V was pared by 6 bases and J by 5 bases, with 3 bases of the junction left unmatched. For the CDR3, the DNA is TGTGCCAGCAGAGGACAGGGCCACGAGCAGTACTTC. Protein sequence: CASRGQGHEQYF.

V gene TRBV6-1 combines with J gene TRBJ1-6; D is unresolved. V was trimmed by 1 base and J by 14 bases, leaving 6 bases between them. From germline, CDR1 is MNHNS and CDR2 SASEGT. The CDR3 runs to 11 residues. The CDR3 bases are TGTGCCAGCAGTGAAGTGGCCACCCTCCACTTT. Amino acid sequence: CASSEVATLHF.

J is TRBJ1-3 and V is TRBV2, with TRBD1 matching over 9 bases. This CDR3 has 15 amino acids. Germline lookup yields CDR1 SNHLY and CDR2 FYNNEI. Losses at the gene ends were 5 bases for V and 2 bases for J; bases not matched to a gene: 4. CDR3 loop: CASSPGQGAGNTIYF. DNA for the CDR3: TGTGCCAGCAGTCCGGGACAGGGTGCTGGAAACACCATATATTTT.

V and J are TRBV10-2 and TRBJ2-7; 10 bases are shared with TRBD2. CDR1 is WSHSY and CDR2 is SAAADI in the germline V gene. The CDR3 covers 16 residues. With V trimmed by 0 bases and J by 5 bases, 7 bases remained unmatched. Here the CDR3 reads CASSESSGRARNEQYF. DNA of the CDR3: TGCGCCAGCAGTGAGTCAAGCGGGAGGGCCAGAAACGAGCAGTACTTC.

This clone appeared a single time. J is TRBJ2-1 and V is TRBV3-1 (or the pseudogene TRBV3-2); 7 positions agree with TRBD1. Germline trimming cut 5 bases from V and 7 bases from J; bases unmatched to any gene: 8. CDR1 is LGHDT and CDR2 is YNNKEL in the germline V gene (reference sequence). CDR3 size: 14 residues. CDR3 in amino acids: CASSDRDSENEQFF. The CDR3 bases are TGTGCCAGCAGCGACCGGGACAGCGAGAATGAGCAGTTCTTC.

The rearrangement uses TRBV27 and TRBJ1-5; 9 positions match TRBD1. The junction had 5 bases not matched to a gene; V was cut back by 5 bases and J by 3 bases. The CDR3 spans 15 residues. CDR1 MNHEY and CDR2 SMNVEV come from the germline V gene (reference sequence). CDR3 residues: CASSGGTGPNQPQHF. The CDR3 DNA reads as TGTGCCAGCAGTGGAGGGACAGGGCCCAATCAGCCCCAGCATTTT.

The rearrangement uses TRBV6-5 and TRBJ1-6; D is perhaps TRBD1 (6 bases). With 5 bases removed from V and 7 bases from J, the gap between germline ends came to 15 bases. Germline V gives CDR1 MNHEY, CDR2 SVGAGI. CDR3 size: 15 residues. CDR3 sequence (DNA): TGTGCCAGCAGTCCAAACAGCCAGGGGAATTCACCCCTCCACTTT. Its translation: CASSPNSQGNSPLHF.

J is TRBJ1-6 and V is TRBV6-5, with D tentatively TRBD1 (5 bases). This CDR3 is 15 amino acids long. CDR1 and CDR2 (germline): MNHEY, SVGAGI. Trimming stripped 2 bases from V and 7 bases from J, with 12 bases between. CDR3 nucleotide sequence: TGTGCCAGCAGTTACGAGGGACTCCAAAATTCACCCCTCCACTTT. Encoded protein: CASSYEGLQNSPLHF.

V usage is TRBV4-2 and J usage is TRBJ1-5; 7 nucleotides align to TRBD1. Germline CDR1 LGHNA, CDR2 YNFKEQ. CDR3 length: 14 amino acids. Losses at the gene ends were 4 bases for V and 7 bases for J; bases not matched to a gene: 7. CDR3 region: CASSPTAGGQPQHF. DNA for the CDR3: TGTGCCAGCAGCCCCACGGCAGGGGGACAGCCCCAGCATTTT.

This clone was recorded only once. The chain employs TRBV28 and TRBJ1-1; weak D call: TRBD1 (6 bases). Per the germline V gene, CDR1 is MDHEN and CDR2 is SYDVKM. This CDR3 has 13 residues. Trimming cost V 5 bases and J 1 base, with 8 bases left between them. The CDR3 here is CASSATGNTEAFF. The CDR3, as DNA: TGTGCCAGCAGTGCGACAGGGAACACTGAAGCTTTCTTT.

The rearrangement joins TRBV6-2 or TRBV6-3 to TRBJ2-7; D is unclear. Trimming left V 2 bases short and J 0 bases short, with 11 bases between. The CDR3 spans 15 residues. Germline values: CDR1 MNHEY, CDR2 SVGEGT. The CDR3 here is CASSYDGASSYEQYF. DNA of the CDR3: TGTGCCAGCAGTTACGACGGAGCAAGCTCCTACGAGCAGTACTTC.

The chain combines TRBV6-8 with TRBJ2-7; possibly TRBD2 for D (6 bases). Trimming left V 6 bases short and J 3 bases short, with 15 bases between. Germline V gene sequence: CDR1 MNHGY, CDR2 SAAAGT. This CDR3 is 14 amino acids long. The CDR3 sequence: CASRSLREIYEQYF. In DNA form, the CDR3 reads TGTGCCAGCAGGTCCCTTCGGGAGATCTACGAGCAGTACTTC.

In its sample, this clone was seen once. V and J are TRBV7-2 and TRBJ1-1; D is ambiguous. V gave up 3 bases and J gave up 1 base, with 6 bases separating them. The V gene's germline CDR1 is SGHTA and CDR2 FQGNSA. The CDR3 spans 13 residues. The CDR3 loop is CASSFEGNTEAFF. CDR3 DNA: TGTGCCAGCAGCTTCGAGGGGAACACTGAAGCTTTCTTT.

This chain joins TRBV7-3 and TRBJ2-1; D is uncertain. The CDR3 runs 12 residues. Trimming cost V 6 bases and J 8 bases, with 11 bases left between them. CDR1 and CDR2 from the germline V gene are SGHTA and FQGTGA. The CDR3 region is CASRSPYDEQFF. Here the CDR3 DNA reads TGTGCCAGCAGGTCGCCCTATGATGAGCAGTTCTTC.

The gene calls are TRBV25-1 and TRBJ2-3; 10 bases fit TRBD1. CDR1 MGHDK and CDR2 SYGVNS come from the germline V gene. V shed 1 base, J shed 4 bases, and the junction held 11 bases outside the gene matches. The CDR3 extends over 18 amino acids. DNA for the CDR3: TGTGCCAGCAGTGAATCGGGTTCGCGACAGGGGGCATCAGATACGCAGTATTTT. Residues: CASSESGSRQGASDTQYF.

The chain links TRBV7-2 to TRBJ1-6; the D gene is possibly TRBD1 (6 bases). The CDR3 loop spans 14 amino acids. V lost 1 base and J lost 7, with 8 bases in between. Germline CDR1 and CDR2: SGHTA and FQGNSA. The CDR3: CASSLVQGNSPLHF. CDR3 coding DNA: TGTGCCAGCAGCTTAGTACAGGGAAATTCACCCCTCCACTTT.

The chain combines TRBV18 with TRBJ2-7; D is perhaps TRBD2 (5 bases). Looked up from germline, CDR1 is KGHSH and CDR2 is LQKENI. This CDR3 is 13 amino acids long. The V end lost 3 bases, the J end lost 5 bases, and 11 bases lay between the germline ends. The DNA of the CDR3 is TGTGCCAGCTCACCTTCAGCGGTCCACGAGCAGTACTTC. This gives the protein CASSPSAVHEQYF.

The DNA of the CDR3 is TGTGCCAGCAGTGAAACAGGGGGAACTGAAGCTTTCTTT. It translates to CASSETGGTEAFF. V gene TRBV2 combines with J gene TRBJ1-1, with 8 bases fitting TRBD1. The CDR3 contains 13 residues. The ends lost 2 bases at V and 5 bases at J; junction bases unmatched: 1. Looked up from germline, CDR1 is SNHLY and CDR2 is FYNNEI.

The chain couples TRBV18 to TRBJ2-3; 8 bases are a match to TRBD1. Unmatched junction bases numbered 5, after V lost 0 bases and J lost 6 bases. CDR1 and CDR2 (germline): KGHSH, LQKENI. The length of the CDR3 is 15 residues. The CDR3 protein is CASSPPQTGADTQYF. CDR3 bases: TGTGCCAGCTCACCACCGCAGACAGGGGCGGATACGCAGTATTTT.

This clone was detected only once. The chain recombines TRBV10-3 with TRBJ1-2; D might be TRBD1 (5 bases). V gave up 6 bases and J gave up 3 bases, with 20 bases separating them. This CDR3 is built from 16 residues. Germline V lookup: CDR1 ENHRY, CDR2 SYGVKD. This CDR3 reads CAISPWGSQDYYGYTF. In DNA, the CDR3 is TGTGCCATCAGCCCTTGGGGCAGCCAAGATTACTATGGCTACACCTTC.

This chain links TRBV24-1 with TRBJ2-2; D might be TRBD2 (5 bases). Germline CDR1 KGHDR, CDR2 SFDVKD. CDR3 length: 14 amino acids. With 5 bases removed from V and 4 bases from J, the gap between germline ends came to 10 bases. The CDR3 coding sequence is TGTGCCACCAGTGGGGAGCGAAGCACCGGGGAGCTGTTTTTT. Translated, it gives CATSGERSTGELFF.

The chain links TRBV19 to TRBJ2-7; weak D call: TRBD1 (6 bases). CDR1 and CDR2 (germline): LNHDA, SQIVND (reference sequence). This CDR3 region has 12 residues. V was pared by 9 bases and J by 6 bases, with 15 bases between. The CDR3 nucleotides read TGTGCCAGCCGACAGGATACGGGCGAGCAGTACTTC. Its translation: CASRQDTGEQYF.

V gene TRBV7-9 combines with J gene TRBJ1-1; D gene ambiguous. Germline assignment: CDR1 SEHNR and CDR2 FQNEAQ (reference sequence). CDR3 length: 15 residues. With 3 bases removed from V and 5 bases from J, the gap between germline ends came to 16 bases. CDR3 nucleotides: TGTGCCAGCAGCTTTTCGGGAGGGAGAAGGACTGAAGCTTTCTTT. Translated, it gives CASSFSGGRRTEAFF.